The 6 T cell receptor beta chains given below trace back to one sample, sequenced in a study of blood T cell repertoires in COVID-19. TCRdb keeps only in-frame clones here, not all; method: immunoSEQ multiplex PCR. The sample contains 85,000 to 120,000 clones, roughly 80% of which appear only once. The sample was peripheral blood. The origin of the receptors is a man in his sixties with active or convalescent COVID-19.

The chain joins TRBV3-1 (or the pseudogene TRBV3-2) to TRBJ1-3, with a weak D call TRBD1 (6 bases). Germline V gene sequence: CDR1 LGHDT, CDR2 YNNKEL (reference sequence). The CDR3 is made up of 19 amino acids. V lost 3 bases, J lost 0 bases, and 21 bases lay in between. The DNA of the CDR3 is TGTGCCAGCAGCCAGGTCTTGGACAGCGTATTAATCTCTGGAAACACCATATATTTT. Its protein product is CASSQVLDSVLISGNTIYF.

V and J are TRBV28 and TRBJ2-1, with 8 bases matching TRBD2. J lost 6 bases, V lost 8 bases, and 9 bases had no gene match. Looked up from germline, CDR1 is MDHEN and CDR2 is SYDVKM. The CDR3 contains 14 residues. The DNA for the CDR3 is TGTGCCAGCTGTGGGGGGGGACTAGTCAATGAGCAGTTCTTC. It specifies CASCGGGLVNEQFF.

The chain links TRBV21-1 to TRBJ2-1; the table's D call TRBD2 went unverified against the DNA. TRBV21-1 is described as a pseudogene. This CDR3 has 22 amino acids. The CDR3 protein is CASSKVRQGRLAGGSSYNEQFF. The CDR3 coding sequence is TGTGCCAGCAGTAAAGTCAGACAGGGGAGACTAGCGGGAGGGAGCTCCTACAATGAGCAGTTCTTC.

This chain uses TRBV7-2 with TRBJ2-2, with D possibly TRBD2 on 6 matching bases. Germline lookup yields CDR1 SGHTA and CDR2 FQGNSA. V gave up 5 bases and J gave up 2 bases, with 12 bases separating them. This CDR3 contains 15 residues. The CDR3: CASSGGRINTGELFF. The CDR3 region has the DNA TGTGCCAGCAGCGGTGGGAGGATCAACACCGGGGAGCTGTTTTTT. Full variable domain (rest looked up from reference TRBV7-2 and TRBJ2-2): GAGVSQSPSNKVTEKGKDVELRCDPISGHTALYWYRQSLGQGLEFLIYFQGNSAPDKSGLPSDRFSAERTGGSVSTLTIQRTQQEDSAVYLCASSGGRINTGELFFGEGSRLTVL.

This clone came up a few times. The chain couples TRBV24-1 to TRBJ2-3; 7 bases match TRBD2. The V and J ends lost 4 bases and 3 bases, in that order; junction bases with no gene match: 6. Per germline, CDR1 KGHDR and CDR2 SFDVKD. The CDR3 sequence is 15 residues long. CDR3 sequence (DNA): TGTGCCACCAGTGAGGGCGGGGGTAGAACAGATACGCAGTATTTT. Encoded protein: CATSEGGGRTDTQYF.

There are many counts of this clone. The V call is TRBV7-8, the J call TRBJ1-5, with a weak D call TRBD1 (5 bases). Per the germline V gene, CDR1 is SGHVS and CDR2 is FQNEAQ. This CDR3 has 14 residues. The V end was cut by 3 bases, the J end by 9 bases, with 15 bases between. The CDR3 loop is CASSLGGDLRPQHF. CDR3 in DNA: TGTGCCAGCAGCTTGGGAGGGGACCTGCGGCCCCAGCATTTT.